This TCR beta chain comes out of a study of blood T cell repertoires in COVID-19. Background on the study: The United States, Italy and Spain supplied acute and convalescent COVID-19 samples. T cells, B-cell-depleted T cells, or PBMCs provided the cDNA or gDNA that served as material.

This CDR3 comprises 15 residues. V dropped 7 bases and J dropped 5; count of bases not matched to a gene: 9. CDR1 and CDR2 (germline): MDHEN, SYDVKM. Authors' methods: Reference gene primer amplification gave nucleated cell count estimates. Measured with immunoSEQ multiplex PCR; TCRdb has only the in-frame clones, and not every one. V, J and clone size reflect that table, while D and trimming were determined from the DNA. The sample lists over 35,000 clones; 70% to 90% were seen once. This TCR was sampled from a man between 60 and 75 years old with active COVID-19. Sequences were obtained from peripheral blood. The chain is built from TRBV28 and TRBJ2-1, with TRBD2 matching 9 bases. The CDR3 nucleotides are TGTGCCAGCATTGGGGAGCGGGAGGCCCACAATGAGCAGTTCTTC. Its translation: CASIGEREAHNEQFF.